The 10 T cell receptor beta chains presented below share a single source sample, sequenced in a study of cytomegalovirus exposure and HLA in healthy donors. With 60 Vbeta and 13 Jbeta primers, the PCR was carried out. This table comes from immunoSEQ multiplex PCR, and its TCRdb copy is limited to in-frame clones, with some not included. The repertoire shows approximately 50,000 clones; the top ten hold about 2.5%. The source material was PBMCs. The receptors shown here come from a female donor in good health and CMV-seronegative.

The chain combines TRBV7-9 with TRBJ2-2; 8 bases match TRBD2. Germline V gives CDR1 SEHNR, CDR2 FQNEAQ (reference sequence). The CDR3 is made up of 13 amino acids. With 4 bases clipped from V and 7 bases from J, the junction kept 2 bases outside the gene matches. The CDR3 coding sequence is TGTGCCAGCAGCTCGGGGACTAGCGGGGAGCTGTTTTTT. Translation: CASSSGTSGELFF.

The chain is built from TRBV5-1 and TRBJ2-2, with 10 bases lining up with TRBD1. This CDR3 comprises 16 residues. V dropped 0 bases and J dropped 7; count of bases not matched to a gene: 6. From germline, CDR1 is SGHRS and CDR2 YFSETQ. CDR3 loop: CASSLGTGGYGGELFF. CDR3 coding DNA: TGCGCCAGCAGCTTGGGGACAGGGGGTTACGGCGGGGAGCTGTTTTTT.

The V call is TRBV18, the J call TRBJ1-4; tentatively, D is TRBD1 (5 bases). The CDR3 has 16 residues. From germline, CDR1 is KGHSH and CDR2 LQKENI. V lost 2 bases and J 4 bases, leaving 14 bases between the germline ends. The CDR3 region is CASSPTSRTINEKLFF. For the CDR3, the DNA is TGTGCCAGCTCACCAACTTCCAGGACAATTAATGAAAAACTGTTTTTT.

V is TRBV7-9 and J is TRBJ1-1; possibly TRBD1 for D (6 bases). V was shortened by 1 base and J by 8 bases, with 20 bases between the two germline ends. The germline V gene encodes CDR1 SEHNR and CDR2 FQNEAQ (reference sequence). This CDR3 comprises 16 residues. CDR3 residues: CASSLGRQALTSEAFF. The CDR3 region has the DNA TGTGCCAGCAGCTTAGGGCGACAGGCGCTGACTTCCGAAGCTTTCTTT.

The chain has TRBV25-1 and TRBJ1-2, with 7 bases aligning to TRBD1. Germline V lookup: CDR1 MGHDK, CDR2 SYGVNS. This CDR3 has 16 residues. Trimming removed 5 bases from V and 3 bases from J; junction bases left unmatched: 12. The CDR3 DNA is TGTGCCAGCAGTCAGTCAGGGGGTTTCGTCGACTATGGCTACACCTTC. Translating it yields CASSQSGGFVDYGYTF.

The rearrangement links TRBV15 to TRBJ1-5; the match to TRBD1 covers 8 bases. The ends lost 6 bases at V and 4 bases at J; junction bases unmatched: 5. Per germline, CDR1 LNHNV and CDR2 YYDKDF (reference sequence). The CDR3 runs to 14 residues. The CDR3 DNA follows: TGTGCCACCAGAGCGGGACAGGCAAATCAGCCCCAGCATTTT. It specifies CATRAGQANQPQHF.

The chain joins TRBV5-6 to TRBJ2-5; D remains unclear. The CDR3 contains 13 residues. Trimming took 0 bases from V and 2 from J, leaving 5 bases between them. Germline lookup yields CDR1 SGHDT and CDR2 YYEEEE. The CDR3 is CASSLGRQETQYF. CDR3 coding DNA: TGTGCCAGCAGCTTGGGCAGGCAAGAGACCCAGTACTTC.

V usage is TRBV6-5 and J usage is TRBJ1-2; TRBD1 matches at 9 bases. The J segment lost 2 bases and the V segment lost 5 bases, leaving 6 bases of the junction unmatched. In germline, CDR1 is MNHEY, CDR2 SVGAGI. There are 15 residues in the CDR3. As DNA, the CDR3 is TGTGCCAGCAGTGGACAGGGGCGAGGGAACTATGGCTACACCTTC. It yields the protein CASSGQGRGNYGYTF.

This chain connects TRBV5-1 to TRBJ1-4; a weak D match, TRBD1 (6 bases). Germline V CDR1 and CDR2: SGHRS, YFSETQ. V dropped 3 bases and J dropped 8 bases, with 17 bases sitting between them. CDR3 length: 15 amino acids. DNA for the CDR3: TGCGCCAGCAGCTCGGGGGGCGGATCAGTGGAAAAACTGTTTTTT. Amino acid sequence: CASSSGGGSVEKLFF.

V and J are TRBV11-2 and TRBJ1-2, with D possibly being TRBD1 (5 bases). The V gene's germline CDR1 is SGHAT and CDR2 FQNNGV. CDR3 length equals 16 residues. Between the trimmed V and J ends, which lost 5 bases and 9 bases, there was a span of 25 bases. CDR3 bases: TGTGCCAGCAGCCCTCTCCCGGGACTACGGCAATTGAGCTACACCTTC. Translated: CASSPLPGLRQLSYTF.